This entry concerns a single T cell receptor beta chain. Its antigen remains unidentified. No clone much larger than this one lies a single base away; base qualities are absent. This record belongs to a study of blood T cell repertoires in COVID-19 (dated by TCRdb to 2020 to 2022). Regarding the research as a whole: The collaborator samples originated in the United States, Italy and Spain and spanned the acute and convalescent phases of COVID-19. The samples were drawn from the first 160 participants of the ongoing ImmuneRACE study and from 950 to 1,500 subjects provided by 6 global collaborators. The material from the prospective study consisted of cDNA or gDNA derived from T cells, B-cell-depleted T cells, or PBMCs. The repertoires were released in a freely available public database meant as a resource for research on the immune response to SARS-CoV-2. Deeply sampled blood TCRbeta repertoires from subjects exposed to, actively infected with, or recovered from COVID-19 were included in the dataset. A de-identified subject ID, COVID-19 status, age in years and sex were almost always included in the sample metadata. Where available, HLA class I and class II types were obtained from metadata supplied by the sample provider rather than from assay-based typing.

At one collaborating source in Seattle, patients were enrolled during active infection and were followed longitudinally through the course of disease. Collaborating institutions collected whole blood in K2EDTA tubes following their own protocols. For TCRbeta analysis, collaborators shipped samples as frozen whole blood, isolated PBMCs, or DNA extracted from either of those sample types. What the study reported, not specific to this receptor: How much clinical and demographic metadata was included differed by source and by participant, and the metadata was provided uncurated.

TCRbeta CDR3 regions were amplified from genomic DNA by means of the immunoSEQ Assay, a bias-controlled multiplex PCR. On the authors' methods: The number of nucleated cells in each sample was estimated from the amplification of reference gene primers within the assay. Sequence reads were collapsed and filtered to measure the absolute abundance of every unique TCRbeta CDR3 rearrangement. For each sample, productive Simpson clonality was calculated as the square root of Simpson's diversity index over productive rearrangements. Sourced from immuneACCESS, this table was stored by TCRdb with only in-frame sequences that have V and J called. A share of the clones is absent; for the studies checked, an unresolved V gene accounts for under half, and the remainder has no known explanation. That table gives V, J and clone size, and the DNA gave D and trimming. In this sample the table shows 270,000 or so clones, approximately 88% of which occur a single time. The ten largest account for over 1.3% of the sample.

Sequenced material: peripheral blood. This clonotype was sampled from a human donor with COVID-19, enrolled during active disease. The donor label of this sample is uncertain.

The CDR3: CASRPNQGANTEAFF. The nucleotide sequence is given as TGTGCCAGCAGACCAAATCAGGGGGCCAACACTGAAGCTTTCTTT. The rearrangement joined TRBV25-1 to TRBJ1-1; 8 bases in the junction line up with TRBD1. V is cut back by 6 bases and J by 2 bases, with 8 bases in the junction unmatched. From a lookup of the germline V gene, CDR1 and CDR2 are MGHDK and SYGVNS. The CDR3 spans 15 residues, from the cysteine through the phenylalanine. Kept here is only the CDR3 DNA, which spans 45 bases and is read in frame from base 1.